The next 5 T cell receptor beta chains were all read from a single sample in a study of regulatory T cells in long-lasting Graves disease (dated by TCRdb to the early 2020s). This specimen's time point label, per the study, means: newly diagnosed GD, antithyroid drugs for less than 3 months. RNA was extracted from PBMCs in TRIzol for both TCR sequencing and RNA sequencing. Libraries came from multiplex PCR. TCRdb records Illumina HiSeq 4000 as the sequencer. CDR3 regions were amplified by Arm-PCR with iRepertoire HTBI primers to construct TCR beta libraries. TCRdb trimmed the raw reads at Q25, called clones with MiXCR and kept productive beta chains. CDR3 protein duplicates are merged, each entry listing the most common genes and DNA. Counted in this sample were a few hundred thousand distinct CDR3 sequences; over 20% of them appeared once. The ten largest clones take up about 15% of the sample. The sequencing here drew on peripheral blood mononuclear cells (PBMCs), taken at new diagnosis, from a patient treated with antithyroid drugs. The origin of the receptors is a female donor with Graves disease.

This clonotype was observed many times. The V gene is TRBV12-3 or TRBV12-4, the J gene TRBJ2-2; TRBD1 matches 9 bases. This CDR3 contains 18 residues. The junction had 16 bases not matched to a gene; V was cut back by 6 bases and J by 5 bases. The DNA of the CDR3 is TGTGCCAGCAGACGTAATCCGGGACAGGGAAGAGTTACCGGGGAGCTGTTTTTT. It codes for CASRRNPGQGRVTGELFF.

This clonotype has at least ten counts. This chain joins TRBV10-3 and TRBJ1-1, with TRBD1 as a possible D gene (5 bases). Trimming removed 6 bases at V and 4 bases at J, with 15 bases between. The CDR3 runs to 14 residues. Germline V gene data show CDR1 as ENHRY and CDR2 as SYGVKD. The CDR3 loop reads CAIRGGLFGTEAFF. DNA of the CDR3: TGTGCCATCAGGGGGGGACTGTTTGGCACTGAAGCTTTCTTT.

The table lists this clonotype with a few counts. V is TRBV14 and J is TRBJ2-2, with 7 bases matching TRBD1. With 4 bases clipped from V and 6 bases from J, the junction kept 5 bases outside the gene matches. Germline V CDR1 and CDR2: SGHDN, FVKESK. This CDR3 comprises 14 residues. The CDR3 coding sequence is TGTGCCAGCAGCCGCCACAGGGGTCCCGGGGAGCTGTTTTTT. Amino acid sequence: CASSRHRGPGELFF.

At least ten counts were recorded for this clonotype. V usage is TRBV3-1 and J usage is TRBJ1-5; D is unresolved. Looked up from germline, CDR1 is LGHDT and CDR2 is YNNKEL (reference sequence). The CDR3 is 13 amino acids. Trimming stripped 1 base from V and 7 bases from J, with 8 bases between. The CDR3 loop is CASSQGLKQPQHF. As DNA, the CDR3 is TGTGCCAGCAGCCAAGGACTAAAGCAGCCCCAGCATTTT.

This rearrangement joins TRBV19 to TRBJ1-5; tentatively, D is TRBD1 (5 bases). Germline-derived CDR1 and CDR2 are LNHDA and SQIVND (reference sequence). Trimming cost V 8 bases and J 0 bases, with 17 bases left between them. This CDR3 spans 16 amino acids. CDR3 DNA: TGTGCCAGTCTTACCACCGGGGGGAGTAGCAATCAGCCCCAGCATTTT. This gives the protein CASLTTGGSSNQPQHF.